This TCR beta chain originates from a study of cytomegalovirus exposure and HLA in healthy donors. Study results and caveats: Most TCR sequences were seen very rarely across donors, but some public TCRs occurred in many. A few chains tied to CMV proved CMV antigen-specific in vitro. The authors enumerated over 150 TCR beta chains as linked to cytomegalovirus.

The germline V and J ends were trimmed by 4 bases and 6 bases, with 13 bases remaining between them. The CDR3 extends over 13 amino acids. The germline gives CDR1 MDHEN, CDR2 SYDVKM. Separation from the 666-subject first cohort characterized the roughly 120-subject validation cohort, to which the donors belonged. Clones were sequenced by immunoSEQ multiplex PCR, and TCRdb holds only the in-frame ones, with some missing. This sample has 150,000 to 200,000 clones, with roughly 80% found just once. This clone was counted between two and nine times. Its antigen remains unidentified. This chain joins TRBV28 and TRBJ2-7; weak D call: TRBD2 (6 bases). Sequencing was done on a sample of PBMCs. The receptor was isolated from a man aged 18 to 30 in good health and CMV-seropositive. In DNA form, the CDR3 reads TGTGCCAGCAGTTCCGGGGGAAGGGGCGAGCAGTACTTC. Its translation: CASSSGGRGEQYF. Variable domain in full (rest from reference TRBV28 and TRBJ2-7): DVKVTQSSRYLVKRTGEKVFLECVQDMDHENMFWYRQDPGLGLRLIYFSYDVKMKEKGDIPEGYSVSREKKERFSLILESASTNQTSMYLCASSSGGRGEQYFGPGTRLTVT.